This TCR beta chain appears in the sequencing data of a study of monozygotic twins with inflammatory bowel disease. Study-wide points: On the inverse Simpson index, IBD patients scored lower for TCRbeta diversity than healthy co-twins.

In regard to this clonotype: Its antigen is unknown.

Investigators made cDNA in eight separate reactions per sample. Reprocessing the 5' RACE reads, TCRdb reports a single entry for every CDR3 protein and omits DNA. In all, the sample yields fewer than 450,000 distinct CDR3 sequences. Sequenced: blood. The sequence derives from a human donor with ulcerative colitis or Crohn's disease, or a healthy co-twin of an affected twin (not recorded which).

CDR3 loop: CASSGSEKLFF. V usage is TRBV7-2 and J usage is TRBJ1-4. CDR3 size: 11 residues. The germline V gene encodes CDR1 SGHTA and CDR2 FQGNSA.